The 17 T cell receptor beta chains in this list originate from one sample, sequenced in a study of spatial heterogeneity in lung cancer. Via MiXCR, TCRdb re-called the 5' RACE reads, giving one row per CDR3 protein. The data hold 9,500 to 11,000 distinct CDR3 sequences, with roughly 6.3% observed a single time. The time point: sample taken at primary tumor resection. Extraction of whole RNA from tumor, nontumor lung or frozen PBMC preceded unsorted sequencing. The source was PBMCs, collected at surgery. These receptors were obtained from a male donor with early-stage non-small cell lung cancer.

This clonotype was counted ten times or more. This beta chain lies outside the target of a library built for alpha chains; its clone size means little. The chain joins TRBV7-9 to TRBJ2-1, with D possibly TRBD1 on 6 matching bases. The V gene's germline CDR1 is SEHNR and CDR2 FQNEAQ (reference sequence). This CDR3 has 17 amino acids. The V end was cut by 5 bases, the J end by 4 bases, with 21 bases between. In DNA, the CDR3 is TGTGCCAGCAGCCAGACCGGGGCCCAAGGGGGATACAATGAGCAGTTCTTC. Translating it yields CASSQTGAQGGYNEQFF.

This clonotype is labeled as medium-sized. Because the library targeted alpha chains, this beta chain is an off-target read whose size means little. J is TRBJ2-2 and V is TRBV7-9, with D uncertain. Germline V gene sequence: CDR1 SEHNR, CDR2 FQNEAQ (reference sequence). The CDR3 runs to 13 residues. Trimming shortened V by 10 bases and J by 0 bases, and 9 bases separated the two germline ends. CDR3 loop: CATRWTNTGELFF. CDR3 nucleotides: TGTGCCACCCGGTGGACGAACACCGGGGAGCTGTTTTTT. The entire variable domain, with the rest obtained from reference TRBV7-9 and TRBJ2-2, is as follows: DTGVSQNPRHKITKRGQNVTFRCDPISEHNRLYWYRQTLGQGPEFLTYFQNEAQLEKSRLLSDRFSAERPKGSFSTLEIQRTEQGDSAMYLCATRWTNTGELFFGEGSRLTVL.

Notes on this clonotype: This beta chain was picked up by a library intended for alpha chains and is off target, so its count carries little meaning. The chain carries TRBV19 and TRBJ1-1; weak D call: TRBD1 (6 bases). Trimming took 7 bases from V and 4 from J, leaving 16 bases between them. Germline V gene data show CDR1 as LNHDA and CDR2 as SQIVND (reference sequence). This CDR3 contains 14 residues. CDR3 nucleotides: TGTGCCAGTATTAGGATCGGAGGGGGCACTGAAGCTTTCTTT. This sequence encodes CASIRIGGGTEAFF.

Ten or more counts support this clonotype. This beta chain was picked up by a library intended for alpha chains and is off target, so its count carries little meaning. The chain is built from TRBV7-2 and TRBJ2-5; 7 nucleotides agree with TRBD2. J lost 0 bases, V lost 11 bases, and 6 bases had no gene match. Germline-derived CDR1 and CDR2 are SGHTA and FQGNSA. The CDR3 sequence is 13 residues long. The CDR3 region has the DNA TGTGCCTGCCGGGAGGCAGACCAAGAGACCCAGTACTTC. Translating it yields CACREADQETQYF.

Points on this clonotype: The library was built for alpha chains, so this beta chain is an off-target read and its size means little. The chain recombines TRBV20-1 with TRBJ2-5, with 13 bases matching TRBD2. The V gene's germline CDR1 is DFQATT and CDR2 SNEGSKA (reference sequence). CDR3 size: 14 residues. V shed 6 bases and J 4 bases; nucleotides not matched to a gene: 5. CDR3 in amino acids: CSAAGLAGLETQYF. Written as DNA, the CDR3 is TGCAGTGCGGCGGGACTAGCGGGATTAGAGACCCAGTACTTC.

This clonotype is labeled as medium-sized. This beta chain was picked up by a library intended for alpha chains and is off target, so its count carries little meaning. The J gene is TRBJ1-1, the V gene TRBV19, with a weak D call TRBD1 (6 bases). Germline-derived CDR1 and CDR2 are LNHDA and SQIVND (reference sequence). The CDR3 is 13 residues long. V shed 7 bases and J shed 6 bases, with 15 bases lying between them. The CDR3 DNA is TGTGCCAGTAATCTAAGGGGACACTCTGAAGCTTTCTTT. Protein: CASNLRGHSEAFF.

Regarding this clonotype: The size of this beta chain means little, since it is a stray read in a library made for alpha chains. This chain uses TRBV10-2 with TRBJ1-3, with 11 positions matching TRBD1. Trimming took 6 bases from V and 1 from J; bases not matched to a gene: 5. Looked up from germline, CDR1 is WSHSY and CDR2 is SAAADI. The length of the CDR3 is 16 residues. The CDR3 sequence: CASSRGQGASGNTIYF. CDR3 nucleotides: TGCGCCAGCAGCCGAGGACAGGGGGCATCTGGAAACACCATATATTTT.

This clonotype was observed a handful of times. This beta chain is a stray sequence in a library constructed for alpha chains; its clone size is not meaningful. This chain joins TRBV5-1 and TRBJ2-1, with 16 bases fitting TRBD2. In germline, CDR1 is SGHRS, CDR2 YFSETQ. This CDR3 spans 18 amino acids. V lost 0 bases, J lost 8 bases, and 8 bases stayed unmatched. The CDR3 sequence is CASSLGGTSGRAGDEQFF. The DNA for the CDR3 is TGCGCCAGCAGCTTGGGCGGGACTAGCGGGAGGGCCGGGGATGAGCAGTTCTTC.

This clonotype was seen ten or more times. Being off target in a library aimed at alpha chains, this beta chain has a size of little meaning. The chain is built from TRBV6-2 or TRBV6-3 and TRBJ1-2; a possible D gene is TRBD1 (6 bases). This CDR3 region has 13 residues. The germline V and J ends were trimmed by 6 bases and 2 bases, with 10 bases remaining between them. Germline V gives CDR1 MNHEY, CDR2 SVGEGT. In nucleotides, the CDR3 is TGTGCCAGCAGGCTCCAGGGGAACTATGGCTACACCTTC. Its translation is CASRLQGNYGYTF.

Of note for this clonotype: In a library made to pick up alpha chains, this beta chain is a stray read with a size that means little. The chain uses TRBV3-1 and TRBJ2-7; D might be TRBD1 (6 bases). V shed 4 bases and J shed 4 bases, with 20 bases lying between them. This CDR3 comprises 16 residues. Germline assignment: CDR1 LGHDT and CDR2 YNNKEL (reference sequence). In DNA form, the CDR3 reads TGTGCCAGCAGCCCTCCCGGCCTGGGCAGGGGTTACGAGCAGTACTTC. Translating it yields CASSPPGLGRGYEQYF.

There are many counts of this clonotype. Found in a library prepared for alpha chains, this beta chain is an off-target read, and its abundance has little meaning. The V and J genes are TRBV6-5 and TRBJ2-7; D may be TRBD2 (6 bases). This CDR3 region has 14 residues. Looked up from germline, CDR1 is MNHEY and CDR2 is SVGAGI. The V end lost 6 bases, the J end lost 2 bases, and 14 bases lay between the germline ends. The CDR3 DNA reads as TGTGCCAGCAGACCCGGGACTGGCACCTACGAGCAGTACTTC. This encodes CASRPGTGTYEQYF.

The table lists this clonotype with many counts. This beta chain represents an off-target read in a library built for alpha chains; its size is of limited meaning. The rearrangement joins TRBV9 to TRBJ2-3; TRBD2 matches at 8 bases. V lost 1 base, J lost 1 base, and 11 bases stayed unmatched. This CDR3 is 18 amino acids long. Germline CDR1 and CDR2: SGDLS and YYNGEE. The CDR3 DNA reads TGTGCCAGCAGCGTATCCCCAGGCTTTAGCGGGGGCACAGATACGCAGTATTTT. This sequence encodes CASSVSPGFSGGTDTQYF.

This clonotype occurred many times. Within a library made for alpha chains, this beta chain is off target, and its count is uninformative. The rearrangement joins TRBV3-1 to TRBJ2-5; D call uncertain. Germline CDR1 and CDR2: LGHDT and YNNKEL (reference sequence). The CDR3 has 12 amino acids. Deletions cut 4 bases from V and 5 bases from J, with 8 bases between. The CDR3 DNA reads as TGTGCCAGCAGCCCCCTGGGGGAGACCCAGTACTTC. Amino acids: CASSPLGETQYF.

In its sample, this clonotype was seen many times. This beta chain is a stray read from a library made for alpha chains; its abundance is not meaningful. This rearrangement joins TRBV6-1 to TRBJ1-1, with D possibly being TRBD1 (5 bases). V dropped 7 bases and J dropped 0 bases, with 12 bases sitting between them. Germline loops: CDR1 MNHNS, CDR2 SASEGT. The CDR3 has 14 amino acids. CDR3: CASTPTAMNTEAFF. The CDR3 DNA reads TGTGCCAGCACCCCGACAGCCATGAACACTGAAGCTTTCTTT.

This clonotype was seen many times. The library was prepared for alpha chains; this beta chain is a stray read, so its frequency means little. The chain is built from TRBV3-1 and TRBJ2-3, with TRBD1 matching over 7 bases. Looked up from germline, CDR1 is LGHDT and CDR2 is YNNKEL (reference sequence). Unmatched junction bases numbered 10, after V lost 4 bases and J lost 6 bases. CDR3 length: 15 amino acids. CDR3 loop: CASSPTTGSLDTQYF. The CDR3, as DNA: TGTGCCAGCAGCCCAACGACAGGGAGTCTTGATACGCAGTATTTT.

Details on this clonotype: Since the library was made to target alpha chains, this beta chain is a stray read and its abundance is not meaningful. The chain combines TRBV12-3 or TRBV12-4 with TRBJ2-1; 7 bases agree with TRBD2. Trimming took 5 bases from V and 7 from J; bases not matched to a gene: 11. The CDR3 consists of 15 residues. The CDR3 sequence is CASSPSGGRQNEQFF. CDR3 sequence (DNA): TGTGCCAGCAGTCCCAGTGGCGGGAGACAAAATGAGCAGTTCTTC.

At least ten counts were recorded for this clonotype. The library was built for alpha chains, so this beta chain is an off-target read and its size means little. V is TRBV7-9 and J is TRBJ2-3; 7 bases agree with TRBD1. The V segment lost 5 bases and the J segment 4 bases; nucleotides outside the gene matches: 6. Germline loops: CDR1 SEHNR, CDR2 FQNEAQ (reference sequence). The CDR3 runs to 14 residues. CDR3 loop: CASSQGQRSDTQYF. CDR3 nucleotide sequence: TGTGCCAGCAGCCAGGGACAGCGGTCAGATACGCAGTATTTT.